The 31 T cell receptor beta chains listed next were all sequenced from one sample in a study of blood T cell repertoires in COVID-19. Profiling relied on immunoSEQ multiplex PCR, and the TCRdb table lists in-frame clones only, not all of them. The sample has about 210,000 clones, around 80% seen once. Sequences were obtained from peripheral blood. The source is a woman between 40 and 50 years old with acute or convalescent COVID-19.

This chain connects TRBV2 to TRBJ2-2; 9 positions match TRBD1. Per germline, CDR1 SNHLY and CDR2 FYNNEI. This CDR3 has 17 amino acids. V gave up 6 bases and J gave up 2 bases; unmatched junction bases: 10. This CDR3 reads CASSWPGQGYNTGELFF. For the CDR3, the DNA is TGTGCCAGCAGCTGGCCAGGACAGGGGTATAACACCGGGGAGCTGTTTTTT.

The gene calls are TRBV4-3 and TRBJ1-1; a possible D gene is TRBD1 (5 bases). Germline assignment: CDR1 LGHNA and CDR2 YSLEER. V lost 0 bases and J 6 bases, leaving 17 bases between the germline ends. The CDR3 is 16 amino acids. The CDR3 DNA follows: TGCGCCAGCAGCCAAGAATCTGGAAGGGGTAATCCTGAAGCTTTCTTT. This encodes CASSQESGRGNPEAFF.

The CDR3 DNA is TGCGCCAGCAGTGAATCGGGTTCCACTGAAGCTTTCTTT. Its translation: CASSESGSTEAFF. The V call is TRBV10-1, the J call TRBJ1-1, with no clear D. The CDR3 runs to 13 residues. V was trimmed by 3 bases and J by 4 bases, leaving 9 bases between them. In germline, CDR1 is WNHNN, CDR2 SYGVQD (reference sequence).

This chain connects TRBV2 to TRBJ2-7; 8 nucleotides match TRBD1. The CDR3 spans 14 residues. V lost 4 bases and J lost 1; bases outside the gene matches: 3. Per the germline V gene, CDR1 is SNHLY and CDR2 is FYNNEI. CDR3 sequence: CASSAGTGSYEQYF. Written as DNA, the CDR3 is TGTGCCAGCAGTGCCGGGACAGGTTCCTACGAGCAGTACTTC.

This clone was seen more than once but under ten times. V usage is TRBV10-1 and J usage is TRBJ2-7; 7 nucleotides line up with TRBD1. The CDR3 is 14 residues long. Germline CDR1 WNHNN, CDR2 SYGVQD (reference sequence). V gave up 6 bases and J gave up 2 bases; unmatched junction bases: 7. Written as DNA, the CDR3 is TGCGCCAGCAGATCCGGGACAGAAGCCTACGAGCAGTACTTC. It yields the protein CASRSGTEAYEQYF.

The V and J genes are TRBV5-1 and TRBJ2-7; 10 nucleotides line up with TRBD1. Unmatched junction bases numbered 4, after V lost 4 bases and J lost 3 bases. Looked up from germline, CDR1 is SGHRS and CDR2 is YFSETQ. The CDR3 contains 14 residues. Here the CDR3 reads CASSQTGGFYEQYF. The DNA of the CDR3 is TGCGCCAGCAGCCAGACAGGGGGCTTCTACGAGCAGTACTTC.

The chain carries TRBV5-1 and TRBJ1-2; D is perhaps TRBD1 (5 bases). V was cut by 3 bases and J by 5 bases, with 17 bases left in between. Germline CDR1 and CDR2: SGHRS and YFSETQ. The CDR3 extends over 15 amino acids. Here the CDR3 reads CASSSGTGDLYGYTF. The CDR3 nucleotides are TGCGCCAGCAGCTCGGGAACTGGGGACTTATATGGCTACACCTTC.

The chain links TRBV7-2 to TRBJ1-6, with D perhaps matching TRBD1 (6 bases). V was pared by 5 bases and J by 7 bases, with 18 bases between. Germline V gives CDR1 SGHTA, CDR2 FQGNSA. CDR3 size: 16 residues. Written as DNA, the CDR3 is TGTGCCAGCAGCCCCGTCGGGGGGCTCGGGAATTCACCCCTCCACTTT. Protein sequence: CASSPVGGLGNSPLHF.

This sequence joins TRBV27 and TRBJ2-1; D uncertain. V shed 3 bases and J shed 8 bases, with 5 bases lying between them. The germline CDR1 and CDR2 sequences are MNHEY and SMNVEV (reference sequence). This CDR3 comprises 11 residues. The CDR3 is CASSFGHEQFF. CDR3 DNA sequence: TGTGCCAGCAGTTTTGGGCATGAGCAGTTCTTC.

The chain couples TRBV6-5 to TRBJ2-1; TRBD1 matches 9 bases. V was pared by 4 bases and J by 7 bases, with 5 bases of the junction left unmatched. CDR3 length: 14 amino acids. Germline V gene data show CDR1 as MNHEY and CDR2 as SVGAGI. The CDR3 loop reads CASSSRTGENEQFF. For the CDR3, the DNA is TGTGCCAGCAGTTCGCGGACAGGGGAAAATGAGCAGTTCTTC.

The rearrangement uses TRBV19 and TRBJ2-7; 15 nucleotides align to TRBD2. The ends lost 6 bases at V and 4 bases at J; junction bases unmatched: 1. Germline loops: CDR1 LNHDA, CDR2 SQIVND (reference sequence). The CDR3 is made up of 14 amino acids. CDR3 sequence (DNA): TGTGCCAGTAGAGGACTAGCGGGAGGGTACGAGCAGTACTTC. Protein product: CASRGLAGGYEQYF.

J is TRBJ2-7 and V is TRBV27; a possible D gene is TRBD2 (6 bases). This CDR3 has 17 amino acids. V shed 3 bases and J shed 1 base, with 19 bases lying between them. Germline V CDR1 and CDR2: MNHEY, SMNVEV (reference sequence). The CDR3 sequence is CASSLKTRTLGSYEQYF. The CDR3 nucleotides are TGTGCCAGCAGTTTGAAGACTAGGACCCTCGGGTCCTACGAGCAGTACTTC.

The chain links TRBV6-5 to TRBJ2-7; D not resolved. The CDR3 contains 12 residues. Germline V gives CDR1 MNHEY, CDR2 SVGAGI. V lost 5 bases, J lost 1 base, and 6 bases lay in between. Here the CDR3 DNA reads TGTGCCAGCAGTAGAGATTCCTACGAGCAGTACTTC. It is translated as CASSRDSYEQYF.

This chain joins TRBV24-1 and TRBJ2-3, with no clear D. Per germline, CDR1 KGHDR and CDR2 SFDVKD. The CDR3 covers 14 residues. Trimming cost V 3 bases and J 4 bases, with 10 bases left between them. CDR3 sequence (DNA): TGTGCCACCAGTGATACCCTTAGTCCAGATACGCAGTATTTT. Translated, it gives CATSDTLSPDTQYF.

The chain has TRBV6-5 and TRBJ1-2; 11 bases agree with TRBD1. V trimming: 10 bases; J trimming: 4 bases; junction bases outside the gene matches: 5. Germline loops: CDR1 MNHEY, CDR2 SVGAGI. The CDR3 runs to 13 residues. For the CDR3, the DNA is TGTGCCATCGGACAGGGGGCCTTCTATGGCTACACCTTC. Its translation: CAIGQGAFYGYTF.

The chain joins TRBV18 to TRBJ1-1; unclear D gene. Germline V lookup: CDR1 KGHSH, CDR2 LQKENI. Trimming left V 5 bases short and J 7 bases short, with 17 bases between. This CDR3 region has 14 residues. The CDR3 DNA is TGTGCCAGCTCATTTTCGGTAACAGCTGATGAAGCTTTCTTT. Translation: CASSFSVTADEAFF. Drawing the rest from reference TRBV18 and TRBJ1-1, the complete variable domain is NAGVMQNPRHLVRRRGQEARLRCSPMKGHSHVYWYRQLPEEGLKFMVYLQKENIIDESGMPKERFSAEFPKEGPSILRIQQVVRGDSAAYFCASSFSVTADEAFFGQGTRLTVV.

The V call is TRBV27, the J call TRBJ2-7; D gene uncertain. The ends were cut back, 2 bases at V and 0 bases at J, with 5 bases in the middle. This CDR3 contains 13 residues. CDR1 MNHEY and CDR2 SMNVEV come from the germline V gene (reference sequence). The CDR3 bases are TGTGCCAGCAGTTTAGGCCCCTCCTACGAGCAGTACTTC. Translated: CASSLGPSYEQYF.

The rearrangement links TRBV30 to TRBJ1-1, with D maybe TRBD1 (5 bases). Germline V CDR1 and CDR2: GTSNPN, SVGIG (reference sequence). There are 14 residues in the CDR3. Trimming stripped 0 bases from V and 1 base from J, with 9 bases between. CDR3 DNA sequence: TGTGCCTGGAGTGTAAGAAGGGGGAACACTGAAGCTTTCTTT. Its protein is CAWSVRRGNTEAFF.

The chain recombines TRBV11-2 with TRBJ2-1, with a tentative D call TRBD2 (5 bases). With 1 base removed from V and 5 bases from J, the gap between germline ends came to 9 bases. CDR3 size: 14 residues. Germline CDR1 SGHAT, CDR2 FQNNGV. The CDR3: CASSLVGLDNEQFF. The CDR3 region has the DNA TGTGCCAGCAGCTTAGTAGGACTCGACAATGAGCAGTTCTTC.

The J gene is TRBJ1-2, the V gene TRBV20-1; no clear D. The ends were cut back, 3 bases at V and 7 bases at J, with 18 bases in the middle. The CDR3 is 14 residues long. Germline V gives CDR1 DFQATT, CDR2 SNEGSKA (reference sequence). The chain's CDR3 is CSASKGEGFGGYTF. Written as DNA, the CDR3 is TGCAGTGCTAGTAAGGGTGAGGGATTTGGTGGCTACACCTTC.

The chain recombines TRBV5-6 with TRBJ1-4, with D unclear. The CDR3 runs 13 residues. Germline-derived CDR1 and CDR2 are SGHDT and YYEEEE. V was pared by 4 bases and J by 8 bases, with 12 bases between. The CDR3 region is CASSHKQREKLFF. DNA for the CDR3: TGTGCCAGCAGCCATAAACAGAGAGAAAAACTGTTTTTT.

V is TRBV3-1 (or the pseudogene TRBV3-2) and J is TRBJ1-4; unclear D gene. Germline values: CDR1 LGHDT, CDR2 YNNKEL (reference sequence). Trimming took 1 base from V and 5 from J, leaving 8 bases between them. CDR3 length: 14 amino acids. The CDR3 spells CASSQGGVNEKLFF. Written as DNA, the CDR3 is TGTGCCAGCAGCCAAGGGGGAGTAAATGAAAAACTGTTTTTT.

V is TRBV7-9 and J is TRBJ2-1, with D perhaps matching TRBD1 (6 bases). This CDR3 spans 13 amino acids. Germline V gene data show CDR1 as SEHNR and CDR2 as FQNEAQ (reference sequence). V dropped 6 bases and J dropped 9 bases, with 15 bases sitting between them. In DNA, the CDR3 is TGTGCCAGCAGACAGGGTGTCCCAAGTGAGCAGTTCTTC. Its translation is CASRQGVPSEQFF.

The genes are TRBV19 and TRBJ2-1; 9 bases are shared with TRBD2. The CDR3 covers 17 residues. Trimming cost V 5 bases and J 4 bases; bases outside gene matches: 12. CDR1 and CDR2 (germline): LNHDA, SQIVND (reference sequence). CDR3 region: CASSVQSTSGPYNEQFF. The CDR3, as DNA: TGTGCCAGTAGTGTACAATCGACTAGCGGCCCTTACAATGAGCAGTTCTTC.

The chain carries TRBV19 and TRBJ2-3; D might be TRBD2 (5 bases). The germline V gene has CDR1 LNHDA and CDR2 SQIVND (reference sequence). Trimming cost V 7 bases and J 1 base, with 15 bases left between them. CDR3 length: 15 residues. Written as DNA, the CDR3 is TGTGCCAGTAACCTCCCCGGGAAGGGCACAGATACGCAGTATTTT. It codes for CASNLPGKGTDTQYF.

The rearrangement uses TRBV6-5 and TRBJ2-7, with TRBD2 as a possible D gene (5 bases). Germline-derived CDR1 and CDR2 are MNHEY and SVGAGI. Trimming stripped 5 bases from V and 2 bases from J, with 13 bases between. The CDR3 consists of 14 residues. The CDR3 is CASSPRGDAYEQYF. Written as DNA, the CDR3 is TGTGCCAGCAGTCCCCGGGGTGATGCCTACGAGCAGTACTTC.

This clone was recorded only once. The chain employs TRBV18 and TRBJ1-2; D gene uncertain. The V end lost 6 bases, the J end lost 6 bases, and 11 bases lay between the germline ends. The CDR3 loop spans 12 amino acids. The V gene's germline CDR1 is KGHSH and CDR2 LQKENI. CDR3 sequence (DNA): TGTGCCAGCTCCCACCCGCAGGATGGCTACACCTTC. Translated: CASSHPQDGYTF.

The DNA for the CDR3 is TGTGCCAGCAGCCAAGCTCGACTAGCGGGAGTTAGCGAGCAGTTCTTC. Protein: CASSQARLAGVSEQFF. J is TRBJ2-1 and V is TRBV3-1 (or the pseudogene TRBV3-2); 12 bases fit TRBD2. The CDR3 sequence is 16 residues long. V lost 1 base and J lost 10; bases outside the gene matches: 8. The V gene's germline CDR1 is LGHDT and CDR2 YNNKEL (reference sequence).

This clone turned up a few times. The V and J genes are TRBV12-5 and TRBJ2-3; possible D gene TRBD1, 5 bases. Trimming removed 6 bases from V and 8 bases from J, with 21 bases in between. Looked up from germline, CDR1 is LGHNT and CDR2 is FRNRAP. This CDR3 contains 15 residues. As DNA, the CDR3 is TGTGCTAGTGGCCTCGACAGTTTCCAATCCGCTACGCAGTATTTT. It translates to CASGLDSFQSATQYF.

The chain combines TRBV2 with TRBJ2-3; 8 positions agree with TRBD1. V shed 5 bases, J shed 0 bases, and the junction held 7 bases outside the gene matches. This CDR3 is built from 16 residues. Looked up from germline, CDR1 is SNHLY and CDR2 is FYNNEI. The CDR3 region is CASSSGGAKSTDTQYF. The CDR3 nucleotides read TGTGCCAGCAGTTCAGGGGGCGCGAAGAGCACAGATACGCAGTATTTT.

V and J are TRBV7-2 and TRBJ2-1; possible D gene TRBD2, 5 bases. Trimming took 7 bases from V and 7 from J, leaving 14 bases between them. This CDR3 is 13 amino acids long. The germline gives CDR1 SGHTA, CDR2 FQGNSA. The chain's CDR3 is CASTPRRGNEQFF. The CDR3 DNA sequence: TGTGCCAGCACCCCCAGGCGAGGGAATGAGCAGTTCTTC.